The 8 T cell receptor beta chains below come from one sample, sequenced in a study of Ad26.COV2.S vaccination and SARS-CoV-2 variants (dated by TCRdb to about 2021). Receptor libraries were prepared by the immunoSEQ multiplex PCR assay. Here the immuneACCESS table is served through TCRdb, limited to in-frame sequences with V and J called. Missing clones are a known gap in these copies; in checked studies unresolved V genes cover under half, and the rest lacks a known reason. Here the sample has some 330,000 clones; 90% occur a single time. The biggest ten clones account for 4.5% to 7% of the sample. What the treatment or condition label conveys for this sample: some 20 received Ad26.COV2.S at low or high dose, single or two shots; several received placebo; per-sample allocation not given. Repertoires of vaccine and placebo recipients were sequenced from samples collected on day 63 after the first injection.

The input for sequencing was peripheral blood, taken in a trial of Ad26.COV2.S vaccine versus placebo. These receptors were obtained from a person aged 18-65 years who received the Ad26.COV2.S COVID-19 vaccine or a placebo.

This clone came up once. This chain joins TRBV7-9 and TRBJ1-2; TRBD1 aligns across 7 bases. The germline CDR1 and CDR2 sequences are SEHNR and FQNEAQ (reference sequence). V lost 0 bases to trimming and J lost 5 bases; unmatched junction nucleotides: 9. This CDR3 comprises 16 residues. The CDR3 reads CASSLADREWWYGYTF. DNA of the CDR3: TGTGCCAGCAGCTTAGCTGACAGGGAATGGTGGTATGGCTACACCTTC.

This clone was found once. CDR3 loop: CASSPFPDGAQETQYF. The CDR3, as DNA: TGTGCCAGCAGCCCCTTCCCCGATGGTGCCCAAGAGACCCAGTACTTC. The V gene is TRBV7-9, the J gene TRBJ2-5; D not resolved. Germline V gene sequence: CDR1 SEHNR, CDR2 FQNEAQ (reference sequence). Trimming took off 5 bases at V and 1 base at J, with 17 bases between the two ends. The CDR3 has 16 residues.

The rearrangement uses TRBV6-2 or TRBV6-3 and TRBJ1-1; 7 bases align to TRBD1. In germline, CDR1 is MNHEY, CDR2 SVGEGT. V trimming: 4 bases; J trimming: 1 base; junction bases outside the gene matches: 6. The CDR3 contains 15 residues. The CDR3 DNA follows: TGTGCCAGCAGTTCGTTGGGACAGCCGAACACTGAAGCTTTCTTT. Protein product: CASSSLGQPNTEAFF.

The J gene is TRBJ1-2, the V gene TRBV9; 7 nucleotides agree with TRBD1. V dropped 3 bases and J dropped 0; count of bases not matched to a gene: 5. CDR3 length equals 15 residues. Germline lookup yields CDR1 SGDLS and CDR2 YYNGEE. CDR3 sequence reads: CASSAGDSPNYGYTF. As DNA, the CDR3 is TGTGCCAGCAGCGCCGGGGACAGCCCTAACTATGGCTACACCTTC.

This chain connects TRBV4-1 to TRBJ2-1; tentative D call: TRBD2 (6 bases). Trimming shortened V by 1 base and J by 10 bases, and 17 bases separated the two germline ends. CDR1 is MGHRA and CDR2 is YSYEKL in the germline V gene. The CDR3 spans 15 residues. CDR3 sequence reads: CASSQGPGSRGEQFF. The CDR3 region has the DNA TGCGCCAGCAGCCAAGGGCCCGGGAGTAGGGGCGAGCAGTTCTTC.

This clone was picked up one time. This sequence joins TRBV7-9 and TRBJ2-7; possible D gene TRBD1, 5 bases. This CDR3 spans 16 amino acids. Looked up from germline, CDR1 is SEHNR and CDR2 is FQNEAQ (reference sequence). V dropped 5 bases and J dropped 1 base, with 18 bases sitting between them. The CDR3 loop is CASSPPDTSPSYEQYF. The CDR3 DNA sequence: TGTGCCAGCAGCCCCCCGGACACCTCACCGTCCTACGAGCAGTACTTC.

The CDR3 sequence: CASSPLVASGTDTQYF. The DNA of the CDR3 is TGTGCCAGCAGTCCCCTTGTGGCCTCGGGCACAGATACGCAGTATTTT. J is TRBJ2-3 and V is TRBV9; D is unclear. The CDR3 sequence is 16 residues long. V was shortened by 5 bases and J by 1 base, with 17 bases between the two germline ends. From germline, CDR1 is SGDLS and CDR2 YYNGEE.

J is TRBJ1-3 and V is TRBV7-6, with D tentatively TRBD1 (5 bases). V was pared by 3 bases and J by 7 bases, with 16 bases between. This CDR3 is built from 15 residues. Germline CDR1 is SGHVS and CDR2 is FNYEAQ. DNA of the CDR3: TGTGCCAGCAGCTTGTTACAGGAGGGGCGGAACACCATATATTTT. Protein product: CASSLLQEGRNTIYF.